Described below is a single T cell receptor (beta chain) sequence and its context. Its binding antigen is unknown. No quality values exist for individual bases; no much larger clone is one base distant. The cohort was made up of about 670 healthy bone marrow donors. At the time of sampling, all cohort members were nominally healthy, though unrecorded immune exposures were likely present. The donor tested CMV seropositive, placing the donor among the approximately 290 seropositive members of the cohort. Each donor provided a peripheral blood sample, and peripheral blood mononuclear cells were used for TCR beta sequencing. Genomic DNA was extracted from the blood cell samples with the Qiagen DNeasy Blood Extraction Kit. The data derive from a study of cytomegalovirus exposure and HLA in healthy donors (dated by TCRdb to the late 2010s). Study-wide context: In an earlier analysis of under 600 of the donors, approximately 260 Gb of sequence data and 120 million or so unique TCR beta sequences from approximately 180 million T cells were reported. An early release that covered fewer than 800 HLA-typed donors contained around 300 gigabases of sequencing data and 75 million to 100 million unique TCR sequences. The genetic ancestry cluster associated with self-reported Caucasian donors included about four fifths of the roughly 360 genotyped donors. The study aimed to test whether cataloging public T cell receptors could reveal signatures of past pathogen exposure. The study used immunosequencing to profile the T cell repertoires of approximately 690 subjects and linked those repertoires to cytomegalovirus serostatus. A separate validation cohort of approximately 130 different subjects was used in addition to the approximately 670-subject first cohort. To predict cytomegalovirus infection status, the study combined high-throughput TCR immunosequencing, statistical association of individual TCRs with disease status, and machine learning. A later analysis re-examined previously published TCR beta repertoires from around 670 donors and added high-resolution HLA genotyping to investigate patterns of TCR occurrence. In the later analysis, no new phenotypic data were used to find candidate immune exposures; instead, reliance was placed on TCR beta sequences and their occurrence across donors. To decide whether each TCR beta V gene segment behaved as functional or pseudogenic, an earlier analysis of some 600 of the donors relied on high-throughput TCR beta sequencing. Donor age, sex, ethnicity and CMV serostatus were compiled together with the repertoire data. A later genetic analysis took genome-wide SNP genotypes for about 55% of the 666 donors and used that subset as a discovery cohort. All discovery cohort repertoires had been generated on a single sequencing platform. HLA typing covered class I and class II loci at four-digit resolution. Typing coverage varied by locus: roughly 629-640 donors for A, B, C, DRB1 and DQB1; roughly 520 for DQA1; about 600 for DPA1; 450 to 480 for DPB1. Because of strong linkage in the cohort, 5 or 6 DR-DQ haplotypes were treated as single units for association and clustering. Across roughly 420 genotyped donors of the cohort, an average of about 220,000 unique TCR beta nucleotide sequences per donor were sequenced, and roughly a sixth of those sequences were non-productive.

Summary of the overall study and its limitations: Presence/absence analyses assumed roughly uniform sequencing depth across donors, an assumption that may not hold. V-gene and J-gene trimming of TCR beta chains was associated with a missense DCLRE1C variant in a later genetic analysis, and the association was replicated in an independent cohort. Because the 87-base-pair reads could not distinguish some IMGT-functional V segments, including TRBV6-2 and TRBV6-3, those segments were excluded. Most CMV-associated TCR beta chains appeared to be HLA-restricted in a later analysis, and the HLA associations seemed to be driven largely by CMV exposure. According to a later genetic analysis, donors in an Asian-associated ancestry cluster had fewer N-insertions in productive TCRs than the approximately 690-donor mean. A later analysis associated some 17,000 TCR beta sequences with specific HLA alleles at a false discovery rate of 0.05. In this cohort, only TCR beta chains were sequenced, and detectable features were limited by the absence of alpha or paired-chain data. The classifier was reported to diagnose cytomegalovirus status with high specificity and sensitivity in both the original and validation cohorts. CMV serostatus was the only immune exposure information available for the cohort. Linkage disequilibrium might explain the correlated functional status among segregating V segments, but an unknown experimental factor could not be excluded. Broadly in line with IMGT annotations, most TCR beta V segments showed up in productive rearrangements about 87% or about 30% of the time in an earlier analysis of roughly 590 of the donors. In a later analysis, the rate of TCR association differed among HLA loci, with DRB1 alleles having the most associated TCRs and HLA-C alleles having the fewest. Compared with equally common non-associated chains, HLA-associated TCR beta chains in a later analysis were more clonally expanded and had lower generation probabilities. In the study, around 160 TCR beta chains were listed as associated with cytomegalovirus. A few of the identified cytomegalovirus-associated TCR beta chains were confirmed in vitro to be specific for cytomegalovirus antigens. A further reported finding was that TCR beta sequences accurately predicted the HLA-A and HLA-B alleles for most subjects in the first cohort. According to a later analysis, parvovirus B19, influenza, CMV and Epstein-Barr virus appeared linked to several top co-occurrence clusters. Because HLA typing was missing for some donors at each locus, association tests included only the typed subset. The earlier analysis of nearly 600 of the donors excluded 15 to 20 rarely observed V segments, including chromosome 9 orphons, because counts were too low. The authors suggested that the approach could potentially be generalized to other disease states and immunological phenotypes. When HLA alleles, especially DR and DQ, strongly co-occurred, TCR associations were difficult to assign to individual alleles. The sequencing pipeline was judged likely to have produced a cluster of highly shared sequence variants as a technical artifact. Across donors, most TCR sequences were observed very rarely, whereas some public TCRs were present in many individuals.

The library was made by the immunoSEQ multiplex PCR assay. For the multiplex PCR, a mixture combining 60 forward primers for TCR Vbeta segments and 13 reverse primers for TCR Jbeta segments was used. The CDR3 region of rearranged TCR beta genes was amplified from genomic DNA by a multiplex PCR assay. Amplified TCR beta libraries were sequenced as 87-base-pair reads on the Illumina HiSeq System. As for the original processing: A later analysis tallied around 82 million unique TCR beta chains across the 666 repertoires, and approximately 12 million of those chains were shared by two or more donors. A nearest-neighbor algorithm error-corrected the raw reads and collapsed the reads into unique sequences, merging closely related sequences to remove PCR and sequencing errors. To assign V, D and J gene segments, CDR3 sequences were aligned to IMGT reference sequences. Each retained sequence needed at least a six-nucleotide match to both a V gene segment and a J gene segment. A rearrangement counted as productive if the CDR3 had no stop codons and remained in frame with V and J, and every other rearrangement counted as non-productive. Following IMGT convention, CDR3 was defined as the stretch from the second conserved V-encoded cysteine to the conserved J-encoded phenylalanine. The earlier analysis of roughly 590 of the donors excluded sequences that lacked an unambiguous match to a single V gene segment. In an earlier analysis of 587 of the donors, V segments were called functional above 56.7% productive rearrangements and were called segregating when the between-donor standard deviation exceeded 5%. A statistical classification framework was built for diagnosing cytomegalovirus status from the catalog of TCR beta chain sequences. In a later analysis, TCR nucleotide sequences were compared against IMGT/GENE-DB human TR gene sequences so that V and J genes could be assigned. Using the TCRdist pipeline, a later analysis assigned CDR3 sequences along with most-parsimonious VDJ recombination scenarios. In a later analysis, each TCR beta chain was defined by its CDR3 amino acid sequence together with its V-gene family, and reads lacking a unique V-gene family were excluded. To address suspected cross-contamination and a sequencing artifact, a later analysis removed several hundred highly shared, low-generation-probability nucleotide sequences. A later analysis calculated a clonal expansion index for each public chain from normalized within-repertoire ranks of inferred template counts. A later analysis computed generation probabilities with a VDJ recombination model fitted to out-of-frame rearrangements, and checked the results against IGoR. In a later analysis, TCR-TCR, TCR-HLA and TCR-CMV co-occurrence was scored with hypergeometric tests, and a repertoire-size bias correction was applied to TCR pairs. In a later analysis, false discovery rates were estimated by permuting HLA or CMV assignments 20 times. In a later analysis, co-occurring TCRs were grouped using DBSCAN, with TCRdist sequence similarity added in when clustering inside HLA-allele-positive subsets. Repertoires with fewer than 30,000 or more than 120,000 public chains were left out of co-occurrence clustering, as were roughly five repertoires with anomalous nucleotide sharing. As stored in TCRdb, this immuneACCESS dataset retains in-frame rearrangements with V and J assigned. A fraction of the clones does not appear; measured against another copy, unresolved V genes explain less than half of the discrepancy, and the remainder lacks a known reason. V, J and clone size were drawn from that table, and D and trimming were deduced from the DNA. Counted in this sample were roughly 130,000 clones; roughly 82% of them appeared once. The ten biggest clones cover around 11% of the sample.

From its cysteine to its phenylalanine, the CDR3 spans 16 amino acids. CDR3 DNA only is kept here, 48 bases in frame from base 1. After removal of 5 bases from V and 1 base from J, the junction retains 6 bases not matched to a gene. The germline V gene encodes CDR1 SEHNR and CDR2 FQNEAQ (reference sequence). This receptor was obtained from a male donor in good health and CMV-seropositive. Sequenced: PBMCs. The rearranged segments are TRBV7-9 and TRBJ1-5; TRBD1 aligns with 9 central bases. The nucleotides are TGTGCCAGCAGCGACTTGACAGGGGGGAGCAATCAGCCCCAGCATTTT. It encodes CASSDLTGGSNQPQHF. The CDR3 plus the reference TRBV7-9 and TRBJ1-5 genes for the other parts give the full variable domain: DTGVSQNPRHKITKRGQNVTFRCDPISEHNRLYWYRQTLGQGPEFLTYFQNEAQLEKSRLLSDRFSAERPKGSFSTLEIQRTEQGDSAMYLCASSDLTGGSNQPQHFGDGTRLSIL.